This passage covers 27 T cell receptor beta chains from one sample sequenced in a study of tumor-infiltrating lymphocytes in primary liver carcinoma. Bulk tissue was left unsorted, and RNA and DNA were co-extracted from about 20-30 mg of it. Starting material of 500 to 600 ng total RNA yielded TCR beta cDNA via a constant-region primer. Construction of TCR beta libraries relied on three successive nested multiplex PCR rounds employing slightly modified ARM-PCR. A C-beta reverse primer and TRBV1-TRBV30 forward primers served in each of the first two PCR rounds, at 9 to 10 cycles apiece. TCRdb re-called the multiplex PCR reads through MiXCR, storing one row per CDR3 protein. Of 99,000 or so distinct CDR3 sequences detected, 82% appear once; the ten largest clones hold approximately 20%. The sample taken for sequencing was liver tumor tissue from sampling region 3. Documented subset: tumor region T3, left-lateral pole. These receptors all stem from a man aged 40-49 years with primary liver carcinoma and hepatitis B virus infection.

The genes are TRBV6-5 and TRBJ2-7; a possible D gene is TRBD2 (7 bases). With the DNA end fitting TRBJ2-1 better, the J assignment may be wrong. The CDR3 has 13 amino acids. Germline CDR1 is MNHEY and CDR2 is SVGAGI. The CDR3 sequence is CASIGLVGGEQFF. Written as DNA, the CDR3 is TGTGCCAGTATCGGACTAGTTGGGGGCGAGCAGTTCTTC.

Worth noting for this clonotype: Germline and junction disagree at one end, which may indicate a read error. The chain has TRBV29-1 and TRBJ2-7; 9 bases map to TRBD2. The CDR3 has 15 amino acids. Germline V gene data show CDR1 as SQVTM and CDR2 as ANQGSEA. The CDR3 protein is CSVKDDLAGSYEQYF. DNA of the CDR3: TGCAGCGTTAAAGATGATCTAGCGGGGTCCTACGAGCAGTACTTC.

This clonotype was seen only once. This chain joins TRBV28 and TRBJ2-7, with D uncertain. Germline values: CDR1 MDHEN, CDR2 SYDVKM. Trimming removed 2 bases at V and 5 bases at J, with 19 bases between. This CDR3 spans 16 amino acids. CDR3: CASSLRAPVRTHEQYF. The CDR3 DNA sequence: TGTGCCAGCAGTTTAAGGGCCCCCGTCAGGACCCACGAGCAGTACTTC.

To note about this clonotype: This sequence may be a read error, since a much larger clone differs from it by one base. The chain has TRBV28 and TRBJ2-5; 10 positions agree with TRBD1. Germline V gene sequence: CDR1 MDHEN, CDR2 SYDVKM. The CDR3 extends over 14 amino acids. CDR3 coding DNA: TGTGCCAGCAGCCGGGGACAGGGGTCGGAGACCCACTACTTC. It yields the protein CASSRGQGSETHYF.

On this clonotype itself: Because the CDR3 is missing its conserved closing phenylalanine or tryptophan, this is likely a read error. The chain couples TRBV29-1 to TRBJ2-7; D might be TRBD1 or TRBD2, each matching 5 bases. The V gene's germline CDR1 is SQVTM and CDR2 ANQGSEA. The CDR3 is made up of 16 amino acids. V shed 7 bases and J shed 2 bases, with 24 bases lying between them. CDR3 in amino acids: CSALTSGTGTPYEQYL. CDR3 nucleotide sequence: TGCAGCGCCTTAACATCTGGGACCGGCACTCCCTACGAGCAGTACTTA.

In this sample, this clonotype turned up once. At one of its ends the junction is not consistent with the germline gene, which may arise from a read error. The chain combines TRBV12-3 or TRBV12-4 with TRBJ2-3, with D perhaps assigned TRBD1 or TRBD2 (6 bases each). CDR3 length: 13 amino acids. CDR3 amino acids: CTSSLGGVNTQYF. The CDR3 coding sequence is TGTACCAGCAGCCTGGGGGGCGTCAATACGCAGTATTTT.

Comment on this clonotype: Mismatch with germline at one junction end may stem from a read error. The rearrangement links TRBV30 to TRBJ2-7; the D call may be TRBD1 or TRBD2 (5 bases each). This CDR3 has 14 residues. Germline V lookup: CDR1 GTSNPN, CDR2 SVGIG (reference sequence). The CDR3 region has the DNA TGTGCCTTGGAGATACGGGACGGAGCCTACAAGCAGTACTTC. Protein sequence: CALEIRDGAYKQYF.

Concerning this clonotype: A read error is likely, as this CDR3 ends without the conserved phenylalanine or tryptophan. The CDR3 loop reads CASSSGGSSVGARTDTQYL. CDR3 in DNA: TGCGCCAGCAGCTCTGGGGGAAGCTCTGTCGGAGCCCGCACAGATACGCAGTATTTG. V gene TRBV11-1 combines with J gene TRBJ2-3; tentatively, D is TRBD1 or TRBD2 (5 bases each). CDR1 and CDR2 (germline): SGHAT, FQDESV (reference sequence). The CDR3 runs 19 residues.

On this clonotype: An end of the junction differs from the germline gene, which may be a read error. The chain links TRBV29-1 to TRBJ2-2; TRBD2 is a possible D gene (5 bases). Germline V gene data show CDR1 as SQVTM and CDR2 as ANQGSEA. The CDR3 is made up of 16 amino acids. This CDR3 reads CSVEVLDGVGTRELFF. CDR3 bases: TGCAGCGTTGAAGTGTTGGACGGGGTGGGCACCAGGGAGCTGTTTTTT.

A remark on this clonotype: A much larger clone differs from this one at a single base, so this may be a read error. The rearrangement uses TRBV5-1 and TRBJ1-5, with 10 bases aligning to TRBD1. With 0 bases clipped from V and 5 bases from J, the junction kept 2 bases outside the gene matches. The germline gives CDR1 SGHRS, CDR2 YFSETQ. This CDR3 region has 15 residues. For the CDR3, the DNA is TGCGCCAGCAGCTTGGACGGACAGGGGGATCAGCCCCAGCATTTT. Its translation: CASSLDGQGDQPQHF.

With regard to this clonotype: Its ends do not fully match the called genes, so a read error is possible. The CDR3 region is CSVDLSRASTNEHFF. Here the CDR3 DNA reads TGCAGCGTCGATCTTTCTAGGGCCAGTACCAATGAGCATTTCTTC. This chain joins TRBV29-1 and TRBJ2-1, with D uncertain. The germline gives CDR1 SQVTM, CDR2 ANQGSEA. This CDR3 is 15 amino acids long.

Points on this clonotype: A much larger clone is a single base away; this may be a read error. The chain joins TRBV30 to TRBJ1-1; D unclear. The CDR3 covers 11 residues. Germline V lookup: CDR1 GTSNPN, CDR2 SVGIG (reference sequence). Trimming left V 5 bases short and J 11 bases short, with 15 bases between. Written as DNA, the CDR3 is TGTGCCTGGGGTATTGAGCCCGGGGCTTTCTTT. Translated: CAWGIEPGAFF. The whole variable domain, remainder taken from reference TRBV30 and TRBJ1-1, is SQTIHQWPATLVQPVGSPLSLECTVEGTSNPNLYWYRQAAGRGLQLLFYSVGIGQISSEVPQNLSASRPQDRQFILSSKKLLLSDSGFYLCAWGIEPGAFFGQGTRLTVV.

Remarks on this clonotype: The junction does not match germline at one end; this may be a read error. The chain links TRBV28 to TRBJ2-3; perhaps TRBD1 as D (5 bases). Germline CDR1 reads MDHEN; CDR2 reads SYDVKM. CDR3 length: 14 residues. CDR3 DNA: TGTGCCAGCAGATACAGGCTAAGTACAGATATGCAGTATTTT. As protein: CASRYRLSTDMQYF.

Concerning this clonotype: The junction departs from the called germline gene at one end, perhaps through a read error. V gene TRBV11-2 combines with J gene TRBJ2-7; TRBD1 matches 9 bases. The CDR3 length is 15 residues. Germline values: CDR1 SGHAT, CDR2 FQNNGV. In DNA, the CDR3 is TGTGACAGCAGCTTACGATGGACAGGGGATAACGCGCAGTACTTC. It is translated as CDSSLRWTGDNAQYF. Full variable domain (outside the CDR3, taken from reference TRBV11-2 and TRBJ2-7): EAGVAQSPRYKIIEKRQSVAFWCNPISGHATLYWYQQILGQGPKLLIQFQNNGVVDDSQLPKDRFSAERLKGVDSTLKIQPAKLEDSAVYLCDSSLRWTGDNAQYFGPGTRLTVT.

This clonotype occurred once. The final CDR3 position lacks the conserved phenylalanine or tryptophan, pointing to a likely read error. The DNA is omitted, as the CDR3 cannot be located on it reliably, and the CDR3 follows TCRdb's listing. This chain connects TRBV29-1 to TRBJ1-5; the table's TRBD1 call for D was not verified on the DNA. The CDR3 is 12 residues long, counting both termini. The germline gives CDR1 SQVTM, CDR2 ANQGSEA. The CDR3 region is CSVGEQGQPQHL.

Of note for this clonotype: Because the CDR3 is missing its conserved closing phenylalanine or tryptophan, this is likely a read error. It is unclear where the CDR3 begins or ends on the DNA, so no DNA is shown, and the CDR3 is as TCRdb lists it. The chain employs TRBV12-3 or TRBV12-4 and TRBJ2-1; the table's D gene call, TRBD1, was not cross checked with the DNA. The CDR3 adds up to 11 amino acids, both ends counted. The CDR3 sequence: CASTRSNEECS.

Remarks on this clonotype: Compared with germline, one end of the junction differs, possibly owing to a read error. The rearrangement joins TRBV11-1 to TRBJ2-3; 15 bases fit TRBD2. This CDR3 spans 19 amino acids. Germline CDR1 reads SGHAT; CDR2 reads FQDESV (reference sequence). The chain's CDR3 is CASTGTRTSGRALTDSQYF. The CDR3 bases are TGTGCCAGCACCGGGACCCGGACTAGCGGGAGGGCCCTGACAGATTCGCAGTATTTT.

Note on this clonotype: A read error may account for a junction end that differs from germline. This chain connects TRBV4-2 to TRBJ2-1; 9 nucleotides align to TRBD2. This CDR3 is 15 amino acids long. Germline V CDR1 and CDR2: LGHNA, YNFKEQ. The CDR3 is CACSQVDSGSNEQFF. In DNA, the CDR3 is TGTGCCTGCAGCCAAGTGGATAGCGGGAGTAATGAGCAGTTCTTC.

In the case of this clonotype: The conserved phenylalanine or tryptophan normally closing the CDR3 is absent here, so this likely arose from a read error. CDR3 bases: TGTGCCAGCAGCTTGGCCCCCGGGGGGGGTTCACCCCTCCACCTT. This sequence encodes CASSLAPGGGSPLHL. V and J are TRBV5-6 and TRBJ1-6, with D possibly matching TRBD1 (5 bases). Germline CDR1 and CDR2: SGHDT and YYEEEE. This CDR3 spans 15 amino acids. The ends were cut back, 0 bases at V and 9 bases at J, with 13 bases in the middle.

As DNA, the CDR3 is TGCGCCAGCAGCTATGGGTCCAGTAACACCGGGGAGCTGTTTTTT. It yields the protein CASSYGSSNTGELFF. The J gene is TRBJ2-2, the V gene TRBV5-1; no reliable D call. The CDR3 totals 15 residues. The V gene's germline CDR1 is SGHRS and CDR2 YFSETQ. The V gene lost 3 bases and the J gene lost 2 bases, with 11 bases spanning the gap.

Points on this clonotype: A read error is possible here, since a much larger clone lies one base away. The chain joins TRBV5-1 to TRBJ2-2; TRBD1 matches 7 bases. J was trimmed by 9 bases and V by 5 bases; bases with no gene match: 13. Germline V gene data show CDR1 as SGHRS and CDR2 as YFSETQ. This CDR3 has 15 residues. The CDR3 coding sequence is TGCGCCAGCAGGCCCGACAGGGCAACGGGCAGGGAGCTGTTTTTT. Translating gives CASRPDRATGRELFF.

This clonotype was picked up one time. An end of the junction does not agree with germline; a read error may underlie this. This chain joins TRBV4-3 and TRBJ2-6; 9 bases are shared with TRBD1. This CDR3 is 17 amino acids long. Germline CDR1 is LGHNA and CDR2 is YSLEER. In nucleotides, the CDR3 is TGCGCCAGCAGCCATGGGACAGGGCTCTCTGGGGCCAACGTCGTGACTTTC. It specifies CASSHGTGLSGANVVTF.

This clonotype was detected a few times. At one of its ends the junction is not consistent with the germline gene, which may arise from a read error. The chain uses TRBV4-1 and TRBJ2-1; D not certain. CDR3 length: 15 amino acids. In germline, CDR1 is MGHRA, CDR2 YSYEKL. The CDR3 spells CASGQALLGGNEQFF. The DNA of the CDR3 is TGCGCCAGCGGCCAGGCTCTTCTAGGTGGCAATGAGCAGTTCTTC.

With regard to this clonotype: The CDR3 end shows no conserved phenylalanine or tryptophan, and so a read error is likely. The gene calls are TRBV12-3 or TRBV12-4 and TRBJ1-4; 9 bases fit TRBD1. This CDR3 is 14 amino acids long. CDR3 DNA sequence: TGCGCCAGCGGGGGGACAGGGAACCGAAACGGACTGTTTATT. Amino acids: CASGGTGNRNGLFI.

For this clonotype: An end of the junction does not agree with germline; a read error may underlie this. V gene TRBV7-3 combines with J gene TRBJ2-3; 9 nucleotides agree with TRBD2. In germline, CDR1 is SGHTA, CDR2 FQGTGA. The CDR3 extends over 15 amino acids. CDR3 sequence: CVSSPLAGAADTQYF. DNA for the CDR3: TGTGTCAGCAGCCCCTTAGCGGGAGCCGCCGATACGCAGTATTTT.

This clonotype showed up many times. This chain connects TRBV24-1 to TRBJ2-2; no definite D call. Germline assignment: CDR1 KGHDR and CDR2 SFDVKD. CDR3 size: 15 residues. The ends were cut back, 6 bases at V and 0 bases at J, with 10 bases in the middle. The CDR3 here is CATSPIGTNTGELFF. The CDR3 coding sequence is TGTGCCACCAGTCCTATAGGGACGAACACCGGGGAGCTGTTTTTT.

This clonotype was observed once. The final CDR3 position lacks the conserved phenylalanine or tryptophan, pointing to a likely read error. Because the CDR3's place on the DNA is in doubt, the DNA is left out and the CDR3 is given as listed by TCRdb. The CDR3: CASSLSGTGGNERYY. The chain combines TRBV5-5 with TRBJ2-7; TRBD1, the table's D call, lacks a check against the DNA. The CDR3 is 15 residues long, counting both termini. The germline V gene has CDR1 SGHKS and CDR2 YYEKEE (reference sequence).